These 27 T cell receptor beta chains were all obtained from the same sample, sequenced in a study of cytomegalovirus exposure and HLA in healthy donors. PCR used 60 Vbeta primers and 13 Jbeta primers. Sequencing used immunoSEQ multiplex PCR; TCRdb keeps in-frame clones, though not all of them. The sample lists roughly 120,000 clones, around 78% occurring once. Sequenced sample: PBMCs. These receptors originate from a man aged 55 to 70 in good health and CMV-seropositive.

The V gene is TRBV10-3, the J gene TRBJ1-1; D is unclear. CDR1 and CDR2 (germline): ENHRY, SYGVKD. The CDR3 length is 11 residues. Trimming removed 6 bases at V and 2 bases at J, with 4 bases between. CDR3 DNA sequence: TGTGCCATCAGCAGAAACACTGAAGCTTTCTTT. It encodes CAISRNTEAFF.

The chain has TRBV19 and TRBJ1-1; unclear D gene. Germline CDR1 reads LNHDA; CDR2 reads SQIVND (reference sequence). This CDR3 has 11 residues. V was cut by 8 bases and J by 3 bases, with 7 bases left in between. The CDR3 region is CASGGDTEAFF. The CDR3 coding sequence is TGTGCCAGTGGCGGGGACACTGAAGCTTTCTTT.

The chain uses TRBV5-1 and TRBJ2-5, with 11 bases identical to TRBD1. Looked up from germline, CDR1 is SGHRS and CDR2 is YFSETQ. Trimming took 1 base from V and 4 from J; bases not matched to a gene: 3. This CDR3 has 15 residues. In DNA form, the CDR3 reads TGCGCCAGCAGCTTGAGGACAGGGGGCGGAGAGACCCAGTACTTC. It translates to CASSLRTGGGETQYF. The whole variable domain, remainder taken from reference TRBV5-1 and TRBJ2-5, is KAGVTQTPRYLIKTRGQQVTLSCSPISGHRSVSWYQQTPGQGLQFLFEYFSETQRNKGNFPGRFSGRQFSNSRSEMNVSTLELGDSALYLCASSLRTGGGETQYFGPGTRLLVL.

This clone was found a few times. The chain couples TRBV5-1 to TRBJ2-1; 10 positions match TRBD2. V lost 1 base to trimming and J lost 9 bases; unmatched junction nucleotides: 7. There are 15 residues in the CDR3. CDR1 and CDR2 from the germline V gene are SGHRS and YFSETQ. CDR3 residues: CASSLMQRGGSEQFF. As DNA, the CDR3 is TGCGCCAGCAGCTTGATGCAGCGGGGGGGCTCTGAGCAGTTCTTC.

The gene calls are TRBV9 and TRBJ2-1; 7 bases fit TRBD1. The CDR3 is made up of 14 amino acids. V dropped 0 bases and J dropped 7; count of bases not matched to a gene: 4. Germline V gives CDR1 SGDLS, CDR2 YYNGEE. In nucleotides, the CDR3 is TGTGCCAGCAGCGTAGGGCACAGGGGTAATGAGCAGTTCTTC. The encoded protein is CASSVGHRGNEQFF.

The table lists this clone with a count of one. The rearrangement links TRBV6-5 to TRBJ2-1; a possible D gene is TRBD2 (6 bases). Germline loops: CDR1 MNHEY, CDR2 SVGAGI. The CDR3 extends over 14 amino acids. V dropped 10 bases and J dropped 8 bases, with 21 bases sitting between them. The CDR3 coding sequence is TGTGCCACCTCTCTTTGGGGGGAGAACGATGAGCAGTTCTTC. This translates into CATSLWGENDEQFF.

The chain is built from TRBV30 and TRBJ1-2; TRBD1 matches 7 bases. Trimming removed 5 bases from V and 4 bases from J; junction bases left unmatched: 7. The CDR3 is made up of 13 amino acids. Germline-derived CDR1 and CDR2 are GTSNPN and SVGIG (reference sequence). The CDR3 region is CAWGTGTVYGYTF. In nucleotides, the CDR3 is TGTGCCTGGGGAACCGGGACAGTCTATGGCTACACCTTC.

The chain links TRBV6-1 to TRBJ1-4; 9 bases map to TRBD1. Per the germline V gene, CDR1 is MNHNS and CDR2 is SASEGT. This CDR3 comprises 18 residues. V gave up 3 bases and J gave up 8 bases; unmatched junction bases: 16. This CDR3 is CASSDVDRGGSWLEKLFF. The CDR3 DNA sequence: TGTGCCAGCAGTGACGTAGACAGGGGGGGCAGTTGGCTAGAAAAACTGTTTTTT.

This chain connects TRBV9 to TRBJ1-2, with 7 bases lining up with TRBD1. The germline CDR1 and CDR2 sequences are SGDLS and YYNGEE. Trimming removed 0 bases from V and 5 bases from J; junction bases left unmatched: 4. The CDR3 runs to 14 residues. The CDR3 nucleotides are TGTGCCAGCAGCGTAGAGGGGGCGGGGTATGGCTACACCTTC. Residues: CASSVEGAGYGYTF.

This clone turned up a few times. The V and J genes are TRBV7-9 and TRBJ1-2, with 7 bases that match TRBD1. The V gene end was trimmed by 4 bases and the J gene end by 1 base; junction bases not matched to a gene: 6. Germline CDR1 SEHNR, CDR2 FQNEAQ (reference sequence). CDR3 length: 15 amino acids. The CDR3: CASSSWDSVNYGYTF. The CDR3 bases are TGTGCCAGCAGCTCTTGGGACAGCGTTAACTATGGCTACACCTTC.

On this clone: The junction departs from the called germline gene at one end, perhaps through a read error. The chain uses TRBV11-2 and TRBJ1-3, with D perhaps TRBD1 (6 bases). Germline V lookup: CDR1 SGHAT, CDR2 FQNNGV. The CDR3 covers 14 residues. DNA of the CDR3: TGTGCCAGCAGCGCGCAGGGGTCTGGCAACACCATATATTTT. It translates to CASSAQGSGNTIYF.

CDR3 protein: CASSQVTYTSTGELFF. Written as DNA, the CDR3 is TGTGCCAGCAGCCAAGTAACTTATACGAGCACCGGGGAGCTGTTTTTT. This chain uses TRBV4-2 with TRBJ2-2; D unclear. This CDR3 comprises 16 residues. From germline, CDR1 is LGHNA and CDR2 YNFKEQ. Deletions cut 1 base from V and 4 bases from J, with 13 bases between.

This clone has only one observation. In nucleotides, the CDR3 is TGTGCCAGCAGTCCCTGGACAGGGGGGCGGTCACCCCTCCACTTT. Encoded protein: CASSPWTGGRSPLHF. The V and J genes are TRBV28 and TRBJ1-6; 10 nucleotides match TRBD1. V was pared by 5 bases and J by 10 bases, with 8 bases of the junction left unmatched. Germline V gene sequence: CDR1 MDHEN, CDR2 SYDVKM. The CDR3 length is 15 residues.

This clone was counted between two and nine times. The CDR3 DNA reads as TGTGCCAGCAGTATTAACAGGGATGGCTACACCTTC. It encodes CASSINRDGYTF. The gene calls are TRBV28 and TRBJ1-2, with D perhaps matching TRBD1 (6 bases). The CDR3 extends over 12 amino acids. Trimming stripped 5 bases from V and 6 bases from J, with 10 bases between. Germline CDR1 and CDR2: MDHEN and SYDVKM.

V gene TRBV2 combines with J gene TRBJ1-2; tentative D call: TRBD1 (6 bases). Trimming stripped 7 bases from V and 8 bases from J, with 17 bases between. CDR1 SNHLY and CDR2 FYNNEI come from the germline V gene. The CDR3 is made up of 13 amino acids. The chain's CDR3 is CASTEGGARGYTF. For the CDR3, the DNA is TGTGCCAGCACCGAGGGGGGGGCGCGAGGCTACACCTTC.

This clone came up a few times. The J gene is TRBJ2-1, the V gene TRBV4-1; 9 bases match TRBD2. CDR3 length equals 16 residues. Germline CDR1 is MGHRA and CDR2 is YSYEKL. Trimming cost V 3 bases and J 4 bases; bases outside gene matches: 7. CDR3: CASSQGLARGYNEQFF. Written as DNA, the CDR3 is TGCGCCAGCAGCCAGGGACTAGCAAGGGGGTACAATGAGCAGTTCTTC.

The chain combines TRBV15 with TRBJ2-1, with D perhaps TRBD2 (5 bases). CDR1 is LNHNV, CDR2 YYDKDF, per germline (reference sequence). V shed 1 base and J shed 4 bases, with 11 bases lying between them. The CDR3 totals 15 residues. The CDR3 DNA reads as TGTGCCACCAGCAGAGGACGGGGTCAGTACAATGAGCAGTTCTTC. Protein: CATSRGRGQYNEQFF.

This chain links TRBV29-1 with TRBJ2-7, with 8 bases identical to TRBD1. The CDR3 covers 15 residues. Germline V lookup: CDR1 SQVTM, CDR2 ANQGSEA. With V trimmed by 0 bases and J by 0 bases, 4 bases remained unmatched. CDR3 loop: CSVEDPGGTSYEQYF. CDR3 bases: TGCAGCGTTGAAGACCCAGGGGGCACCTCCTACGAGCAGTACTTC.

The chain carries TRBV4-1 and TRBJ2-4; 15 positions match TRBD2. The CDR3 sequence is 18 residues long. Germline V CDR1 and CDR2: MGHRA, YSYEKL. V was clipped by 4 bases and J by 0 bases; unmatched bases: 4. CDR3: CASSLGLAGGLAKNIQYF. Here the CDR3 DNA reads TGCGCCAGCAGCCTTGGACTAGCGGGGGGGCTAGCCAAAAACATTCAGTACTTC.

The chain employs TRBV28 and TRBJ1-1; D perhaps matches TRBD1 (5 bases). Germline values: CDR1 MDHEN, CDR2 SYDVKM. V was cut by 3 bases and J by 5 bases, with 16 bases left in between. The length of the CDR3 is 15 residues. The CDR3 sequence is CASSLPGGGQTEAFF. The CDR3 DNA reads TGTGCCAGCAGTTTGCCCGGGGGAGGGCAGACTGAAGCTTTCTTT.

In its sample, this clone was seen once. The chain combines TRBV30 with TRBJ2-6, with D unresolved. CDR1 is GTSNPN, CDR2 SVGIG, per germline (reference sequence). Trimming removed 4 bases from V and 0 bases from J, with 4 bases in between. The CDR3 contains 13 residues. The CDR3 DNA sequence: TGTGCCTGGACAAACTCTGGGGCCAACGTCCTGACTTTC. It yields the protein CAWTNSGANVLTF. The full variable domain, its missing parts supplied by reference TRBV30 and TRBJ2-6, is SQTIHQWPATLVQPVGSPLSLECTVEGTSNPNLYWYRQAAGRGLQLLFYSVGIGQISSEVPQNLSASRPQDRQFILSSKKLLLSDSGFYLCAWTNSGANVLTFGAGSRLTVL.

Note on this clone: Other DNA sequences in the sample encode the same CDR3. The rearrangement links TRBV7-3 to TRBJ2-1; 8 nucleotides agree with TRBD2. There are 12 residues in the CDR3. Looked up from germline, CDR1 is SGHTA and CDR2 is FQGTGA. V lost 5 bases, J lost 7 bases, and 1 base stayed unmatched. The chain's CDR3 is CASSRGGNEQFF. In nucleotides, the CDR3 is TGTGCCAGCAGCCGGGGGGGGAATGAGCAGTTCTTC. The full variable domain, rest sourced from reference TRBV7-3 and TRBJ2-1, is GAGVSQTPSNKVTEKGKYVELRCDPISGHTALYWYRQSLGQGPEFLIYFQGTGAADDSGLPNDRFFAVRPEGSVSTLKIQRTERGDSAVYLCASSRGGNEQFFGPGTRLTVL.

The chain couples TRBV2 to TRBJ2-5, with 10 bases that match TRBD2. V lost 8 bases and J lost 1; bases outside the gene matches: 13. CDR1 SNHLY and CDR2 FYNNEI come from the germline V gene. The CDR3 extends over 17 amino acids. CDR3 in amino acids: CASARGLAGAFQETQYF. The CDR3 region has the DNA TGTGCCAGCGCCAGGGGGCTAGCGGGGGCCTTCCAAGAGACCCAGTACTTC. Filled out from reference TRBV2 and TRBJ2-5, the complete variable domain reads EPEVTQTPSHQVTQMGQEVILRCVPISNHLYFYWYRQILGQKVEFLVSFYNNEISEKSEIFDDQFSVERPDGSNFTLKIRSTKLEDSAMYFCASARGLAGAFQETQYFGPGTRLLVL.

V usage is TRBV11-2 and J usage is TRBJ1-3; no firm D call. Trimming cost V 3 bases and J 2 bases, with 17 bases left between them. The CDR3 runs to 17 residues. The germline gives CDR1 SGHAT, CDR2 FQNNGV. Here the CDR3 DNA reads TGTGCCAGCAGCTTTGTGAGGGAAATCAGAGCTGGAAACACCATATATTTT. Translated: CASSFVREIRAGNTIYF.

This chain links TRBV11-2 with TRBJ1-4; D gene uncertain. CDR1 SGHAT and CDR2 FQNNGV come from the germline V gene. Deletions cut 2 bases from V and 10 bases from J, with 14 bases between. The CDR3 sequence is 14 residues long. CDR3 nucleotide sequence: TGTGCCAGCAGCTTAAGTTCGGAGTACGGAAAACTGTTTTTT. As protein: CASSLSSEYGKLFF.

The CDR3 DNA reads as TGCAGCGTTGAGGTGGTGGCCACGGATACGCAGTATTTT. This codes for CSVEVVATDTQYF. The chain recombines TRBV29-1 with TRBJ2-3, with unresolved D. Trimming took 3 bases from V and 6 from J, leaving 13 bases between them. Germline V CDR1 and CDR2: SQVTM, ANQGSEA. The CDR3 covers 13 residues.

The CDR3 is CAWNVGGRTDTQYF. The CDR3 nucleotides read TGTGCCTGGAATGTCGGGGGGCGAACAGATACGCAGTATTTT. The chain joins TRBV30 to TRBJ2-3, with D tentatively TRBD2 (7 bases). V lost 4 bases and J 3 bases, leaving 14 bases between the germline ends. Germline values: CDR1 GTSNPN, CDR2 SVGIG (reference sequence). There are 14 residues in the CDR3.